These 10 T cell receptor beta chains were all obtained from the same sample, sequenced in a study of T cells in women clearing cervical HPV infection. Measured with immunoSEQ multiplex PCR; TCRdb has only the in-frame clones, and not every one. The table for this sample gives roughly 45,000 clones. The sequenced sample consisted of blood buffy coat. The receptors here all came from a woman between 18 and 75 years old with a cervical HPV16 infection that either progressed to CIN3+ or cleared (not recorded which).

Note on this clone: The read gets to within 3 residues of the CDR3 end, and the germline J gene fills in the rest. The rearrangement joins TRBV19 to TRBJ1-5; the D gene is possibly TRBD1 (6 bases). V lost 6 bases to trimming and J lost 4 bases, with 13 bases between them. In germline, CDR1 is LNHDA, CDR2 SQIVND (reference sequence). There are 14 residues in the CDR3. The CDR3 protein is CASSLGDNNQPQHF. The CDR3 DNA, read in part, is TGTGCCAGTAGCCTAGGGGACAATAATCAGCCC.

The CDR3 here is CASSPPWGQRAFF. The CDR3 bases that were read are TGTGCCAGCAGCCCTCCTTGGGGACAGCGA. The genes are TRBV7-2 and TRBJ1-1, with 7 nucleotides matching TRBD1. The read is 3 residues too short to cover the CDR3 end, so that end is filled in from the germline J gene. CDR1 and CDR2 from the germline V gene are SGHTA and FQGNSA. This CDR3 comprises 13 residues.

Of note for this clone: Read coverage stops 3 residues before the CDR3 terminus; the germline J gene supplies the remainder. V is TRBV20-1 and J is TRBJ1-2, with 9 bases aligning to TRBD1. Germline CDR1 reads DFQATT; CDR2 reads SNEGSKA (reference sequence). V trimming: 0 bases; J trimming: 6 bases; junction bases outside the gene matches: 5. The CDR3 totals 14 residues. CDR3 sequence reads: CSARDGQGLDGYTF. The sequenced part of the CDR3 DNA is TGCAGTGCTAGAGATGGACAGGGGTTGGATGGC.

With regard to this clone: The DNA ends 3 residues before the CDR3 does, and the rest of the CDR3 is filled in from the germline J gene. This rearrangement joins TRBV19 to TRBJ1-1; the match to TRBD1 covers 8 bases. Trimming removed 7 bases from V and 1 base from J; junction bases left unmatched: 5. CDR3 length: 14 residues. Germline CDR1 is LNHDA and CDR2 is SQIVND (reference sequence). Partial CDR3 DNA: TGTGCCAGTACCCAAGGACAGGGGAACACTGAA. Residues: CASTQGQGNTE. The full CDR3 reads CASTQGQGNTEAFF. Full variable domain (missing parts from reference TRBV19 and TRBJ1-1): DGGITQSPKYLFRKEGQNVTLSCEQNLNHDAMYWYRQDPGQGLRLIYYSQIVNDFQKGDIAEGYSVSREKKESFPLTVTSAQKNPTAFYLCASTQGQGNTEAFFGQGTRLTVV.

With respect to this clone: The read ends 3 residues shy of where the CDR3 ends; the end is completed using the germline J gene. The chain joins TRBV20-1 to TRBJ1-1; TRBD1 aligns across 7 bases. The CDR3 has 12 residues. After removal of 6 bases from V and 1 base from J, the junction contained 2 bases not matched to a gene. Germline V gene data show CDR1 as DFQATT and CDR2 as SNEGSKA (reference sequence). The sequenced part of the CDR3 DNA is TGCAGTGCGTGGACAGGGAACACTGAA. It encodes CSAWTGNTE. The CDR3 as a whole reads CSAWTGNTEAFF.

Note on this clone: The sequenced fragment ends 3 residues before the CDR3 boundary, so the rest is inferred from the germline J gene. The V call is TRBV2, the J call TRBJ2-1, with 11 bases lining up with TRBD2. V trimming: 2 bases; J trimming: 1 base; junction bases outside the gene matches: 1. From germline, CDR1 is SNHLY and CDR2 FYNNEI. The CDR3 totals 16 residues. The sequenced part of the CDR3 DNA is TGTGCCAGCAGTGAATGGACTAGCGGGTCCTACAATGAG. Translating it yields CASSEWTSGSYNE. The CDR3 in full is CASSEWTSGSYNEQFF.

Comments on this clone: The read comes to an end 3 residues before the CDR3 does, leaving the germline J gene to fill in the end. This chain joins TRBV2 and TRBJ1-1; D remains ambiguous. The germline V gene has CDR1 SNHLY and CDR2 FYNNEI. V lost 5 bases and J lost 5, with 15 bases in between. The CDR3 runs 14 residues. The CDR3 is CASSFQERGTEAFF. The CDR3 DNA, read in part, is TGTGCCAGCAGTTTTCAGGAAAGAGGAACTGAA.

As regards this clone: The CDR3 end is not reached by the read, which stops 3 residues before it; the germline J gene fills it in. V is TRBV29-1 and J is TRBJ1-1, with 9 positions matching TRBD1. Looked up from germline, CDR1 is SQVTM and CDR2 is ANQGSEA. Trimming took 7 bases from V and 5 from J; bases not matched to a gene: 8. The CDR3 runs to 13 residues. The sequenced part of the CDR3 DNA is TGCAGCGGGTGGGGACAGGGTTTAACTGAA. Its translation: CSGWGQGLTE. The CDR3, in full, reads CSGWGQGLTEAFF.

Worth noting for this clone: The CDR3 is cut off 3 residues early in the read; its end comes from the germline J gene. J is TRBJ1-6 and V is TRBV19; D perhaps matches TRBD1 (6 bases). CDR3 length equals 13 residues. The V end lost 4 bases, the J end lost 12 bases, and 13 bases lay between the germline ends. CDR1 and CDR2 (germline): LNHDA, SQIVND (reference sequence). CDR3 bases read: TGTGCCAGTAGTACGGCCCGACAGGAACCC. Translation gives CASSTARQEP. The whole CDR3 protein is CASSTARQEPLHF.

About this clone itself: The CDR3 end falls 3 residues outside the read, so it is completed with the germline J gene. This rearrangement joins TRBV10-2 to TRBJ2-2, with 8 bases aligning to TRBD2. From germline, CDR1 is WSHSY and CDR2 SAAADI. With 1 base clipped from V and 4 bases from J, the junction kept 8 bases outside the gene matches. CDR3 size: 17 residues. The CDR3 reads CASSEYPGGGPTGELFF. The covered CDR3 bases are TGCGCCAGCAGTGAGTATCCCGGCGGGGGGCCCACCGGGGAG.